The 21 T cell receptor beta chains presented below share a single source sample, sequenced in a study of persistence of HIV-infected CD4 T cells. Cells were stimulated with overlapping HIV-1 Gag 15-mer peptides. CD40L/CD69 double-negative CD45RO-high memory CD4+ T cells were collected. Antigen specificity for these receptors is unknown. This was the immunoSEQ version 4 assay in survey mode. Some clones are missing from TCRdb's copy, which holds only in-frame ones; the method was immunoSEQ multiplex PCR. Among approximately 36,000 clones listed, more than 75% were seen once. The input for sequencing was cultured CD4+ T cells from PBMCs, taken from a patient who received antiretroviral therapy. The receptors were gathered from an adult with HIV. The donor label of this sample is uncertain.

The V gene is TRBV6-1, the J gene TRBJ1-1, with unresolved D. Trimming cost V 1 base and J 0 bases, with 6 bases left between them. The CDR3 runs 14 residues. Germline assignment: CDR1 MNHNS and CDR2 SASEGT. This chain's CDR3 is CASSEEMVNTEAFF. The CDR3 coding sequence is TGTGCCAGCAGTGAAGAGATGGTGAACACTGAAGCTTTCTTT.

This clone occurred once. This chain uses TRBV5-4 with TRBJ2-1; 8 nucleotides match TRBD1. J gave up 8 bases and V 4 bases, and 14 bases lay outside the gene matches. The CDR3 has 16 residues. Germline CDR1 reads SGHNT; CDR2 reads YYREEE (reference sequence). CDR3 protein: CASSLKFGQGIDEQFF. For the CDR3, the DNA is TGTGCCAGCAGCCTAAAATTTGGACAGGGAATCGATGAGCAGTTCTTC.

The chain uses TRBV5-1 and TRBJ1-4; no definite D call. This CDR3 contains 14 residues. V was trimmed by 6 bases and J by 6 bases, leaving 15 bases between them. Germline V gene sequence: CDR1 SGHRS, CDR2 YFSETQ. The CDR3, as DNA: TGCGCCAGCAACCTGACTCCTGGGGATGAAAAACTGTTTTTT. This codes for CASNLTPGDEKLFF.

This sequence joins TRBV29-1 and TRBJ2-2; TRBD1 agrees at 9 bases. Per germline, CDR1 SQVTM and CDR2 ANQGSEA. J gave up 6 bases and V 1 base, and 6 bases lay outside the gene matches. This CDR3 spans 15 amino acids. Written as DNA, the CDR3 is TGCAGCGTTGAAGTGAGACAGGGGGGTCCCGGGGAGCTGTTTTTT. Translated, it gives CSVEVRQGGPGELFF.

The rearrangement joins TRBV5-1 to TRBJ2-7; 9 positions agree with TRBD1. V lost 0 bases and J lost 3; bases outside the gene matches: 10. This CDR3 has 17 amino acids. Germline CDR1 is SGHRS and CDR2 is YFSETQ. In nucleotides, the CDR3 is TGCGCCAGCAGCTTGGCAAAAATGGGACAGGGCATCTACGAGCAGTACTTC. It is translated as CASSLAKMGQGIYEQYF.

This clone was recorded a few times. The same CDR3 can be traced to other DNA sequences in this sample. V is TRBV7-2 and J is TRBJ2-2; the D gene could be TRBD1 or TRBD2 (5 bases each). CDR1 is SGHTA and CDR2 is FQGNSA in the germline V gene. The CDR3 sequence is 14 residues long. V dropped 2 bases and J dropped 3 bases, with 7 bases sitting between them. This CDR3 reads CASSLQGDTGELFF. CDR3 in DNA: TGTGCCAGCAGCTTACAGGGAGACACCGGGGAGCTGTTTTTT.

The chain carries TRBV15 and TRBJ1-3; D unresolved. The CDR3 consists of 16 residues. V was shortened by 3 bases and J by 0 bases, with 12 bases between the two germline ends. Looked up from germline, CDR1 is LNHNV and CDR2 is YYDKDF (reference sequence). CDR3 amino acids: CATSSLQFISGNTIYF. CDR3 DNA sequence: TGTGCCACCAGCAGTTTACAGTTTATCTCTGGAAACACCATATATTTT.

The V and J genes are TRBV7-6 and TRBJ2-4, with 9 bases that match TRBD2. Germline V gene sequence: CDR1 SGHVS, CDR2 FNYEAQ. The length of the CDR3 is 15 residues. Germline trimming cut 2 bases from V and 7 bases from J; bases unmatched to any gene: 6. In DNA, the CDR3 is TGTGCCAGCAGCTTAAGTAGCGGGGGTGAGAACATTCAGTACTTC. This encodes CASSLSSGGENIQYF.

With respect to this clone: Within the sample, other DNA sequences also encode this same CDR3. The DNA for the CDR3 is TGTGCCAGCAGCCCACTAAGCGGGGGGCCGGGTGAGCAGTTCTTC. Translation gives CASSPLSGGPGEQFF. This chain uses TRBV7-3 with TRBJ2-1; 9 positions agree with TRBD2. V trimming: 5 bases; J trimming: 9 bases; junction bases outside the gene matches: 11. The CDR3 covers 15 residues. CDR1 SGHTA and CDR2 FQGTGA come from the germline V gene.

The CDR3 sequence: CATSESKHLGELFF. The CDR3 bases are TGTGCCACCAGTGAGTCGAAACATCTCGGGGAGCTGTTTTTT. The rearrangement uses TRBV24-1 and TRBJ2-2, with D unresolved. The CDR3 spans 14 residues. Trimming removed 4 bases from V and 7 bases from J, with 12 bases in between. Per the germline V gene, CDR1 is KGHDR and CDR2 is SFDVKD.

The rearrangement joins TRBV19 to TRBJ2-7, with a possible D match to TRBD2 (7 bases). Germline-derived CDR1 and CDR2 are LNHDA and SQIVND (reference sequence). V was clipped by 7 bases and J by 0 bases, with 13 bases between them. CDR3 size: 14 residues. CDR3 DNA: TGTGCCAGTACCTCGGGGGGCGACTCCTACGAGCAGTACTTC. Protein product: CASTSGGDSYEQYF.

This clone was seen only a few times. The chain carries TRBV18 and TRBJ1-2, with D possibly matching TRBD1 (5 bases). V lost 6 bases and J lost 2, with 16 bases in between. This CDR3 region has 15 residues. The germline gives CDR1 KGHSH, CDR2 LQKENI. CDR3 in amino acids: CASSPLSGTNYGYTF. CDR3 DNA: TGTGCCAGCTCGCCTCTCTCCGGGACCAACTATGGCTACACCTTC.

This chain joins TRBV6-5 and TRBJ1-5; TRBD1 is a possible D gene (6 bases). CDR1 is MNHEY and CDR2 is SVGAGI in the germline V gene. Trimming shortened V by 5 bases and J by 3 bases, and 8 bases separated the two germline ends. The CDR3 is 13 residues long. CDR3 sequence: CASSQGTNQPQHF. DNA for the CDR3: TGTGCCAGCAGTCAGGGGACCAATCAGCCCCAGCATTTT.

This chain uses TRBV28 with TRBJ1-2, with TRBD1 identical over 8 bases. Germline-derived CDR1 and CDR2 are MDHEN and SYDVKM. The CDR3 is 17 residues long. The V gene end was trimmed by 4 bases and the J gene end by 7 bases; junction bases not matched to a gene: 17. In DNA form, the CDR3 reads TGTGCCAGCAGTTCAAACAGTGATTCAGGGGGCCTAGGTGGCTACACCTTC. It encodes CASSSNSDSGGLGGYTF.

The V and J genes are TRBV28 and TRBJ2-2, with TRBD2 matching 8 bases. Trimming at V came to 8 bases and at J to 8 bases, leaving 13 bases not matched to a gene. The germline CDR1 and CDR2 sequences are MDHEN and SYDVKM. The length of the CDR3 is 15 residues. CDR3 sequence (DNA): TGTGCCAGCTCAGAGGTGCGGGGGGCCTGGGGGGAGCTGTTTTTT. Protein sequence: CASSEVRGAWGELFF.

This clone came up once. The rearrangement joins TRBV7-6 to TRBJ2-3, with D maybe TRBD1 (7 bases). This CDR3 comprises 12 residues. CDR1 is SGHVS, CDR2 FNYEAQ, per germline. Trimming pared 5 bases from V and 5 bases from J, leaving 8 bases between. CDR3 protein: CASSQGGDTQYF. The CDR3 region has the DNA TGTGCCAGCAGCCAGGGGGGAGATACGCAGTATTTT.

This sequence joins TRBV19 and TRBJ2-7; 7 bases agree with TRBD1. This CDR3 contains 15 residues. Germline loops: CDR1 LNHDA, CDR2 SQIVND (reference sequence). V lost 2 bases and J lost 2; bases outside the gene matches: 6. In nucleotides, the CDR3 is TGTGCCAGTAGTATAATCTGGGACAGAGCCTACGAGCAGTACTTC. Encoded protein: CASSIIWDRAYEQYF. Full variable domain (missing parts from reference TRBV19 and TRBJ2-7): DGGITQSPKYLFRKEGQNVTLSCEQNLNHDAMYWYRQDPGQGLRLIYYSQIVNDFQKGDIAEGYSVSREKKESFPLTVTSAQKNPTAFYLCASSIIWDRAYEQYFGPGTRLTVT.

The chain combines TRBV28 with TRBJ2-1; D unresolved. CDR1 MDHEN and CDR2 SYDVKM come from the germline V gene. Trimming took 0 bases from V and 9 from J, leaving 3 bases between them. The CDR3 is made up of 11 amino acids. Written as DNA, the CDR3 is TGTGCCAGCAGTTTATGGGGTGAGCAGTTCTTC. The encoded protein is CASSLWGEQFF.

This chain links TRBV19 with TRBJ1-4; D gene ambiguous. The germline V gene encodes CDR1 LNHDA and CDR2 SQIVND (reference sequence). V lost 10 bases to trimming and J lost 0 bases, with 15 bases between them. CDR3 length: 15 residues. The CDR3 DNA is TGTGCCACCCAACGGCGGGGTACAACTAATGAAAAACTGTTTTTT. This sequence encodes CATQRRGTTNEKLFF.

This clone has a handful of counts. The chain is built from TRBV19 and TRBJ1-3; D possibly corresponds to TRBD1 (6 bases). The V end lost 4 bases, the J end lost 9 bases, and 7 bases lay between the germline ends. Looked up from germline, CDR1 is LNHDA and CDR2 is SQIVND (reference sequence). This CDR3 has 11 amino acids. CDR3 region: CASSTRGTIYF. DNA of the CDR3: TGTGCCAGTAGTACCAGGGGCACCATATATTTT.

This chain uses TRBV29-1 with TRBJ2-2, with no clear D. Germline CDR1 and CDR2: SQVTM and ANQGSEA. V was clipped by 4 bases and J by 3 bases, with 12 bases between them. The CDR3 loop spans 14 amino acids. CDR3 sequence reads: CSVGGNWDTGELFF. The CDR3, as DNA: TGCAGCGTTGGGGGTAACTGGGACACCGGGGAGCTGTTTTTT.